A single sample is the source of the 25 T cell receptor beta chains below, sequenced in a study of Tregs in tolerant kidney transplant recipients. Sequenced by immunoSEQ multiplex PCR; TCRdb stores in-frame clones only, minus some. The sample holds some 20,000 clones, about three fifths seen once. Antigens of these TCRs are unknown. Sequencing was performed on Tregs from blood cultured with allogeneic cells. Source of these receptors: a human donor in good health.

The sample holds a few counts of this clone. This chain uses TRBV5-1 with TRBJ2-2; perhaps TRBD2 as D (5 bases). Per germline, CDR1 SGHRS and CDR2 YFSETQ. The CDR3 totals 15 residues. Deletions cut 1 base from V and 4 bases from J, with 11 bases between. CDR3 in amino acids: CASSLMGEVTGELFF. In DNA form, the CDR3 reads TGCGCCAGCAGCTTGATGGGAGAGGTCACCGGGGAGCTGTTTTTT.

This clone was seen only a few times. The V call is TRBV7-2, the J call TRBJ1-2; D may be TRBD1 (6 bases). This CDR3 region has 16 residues. Germline lookup yields CDR1 SGHTA and CDR2 FQGNSA. The germline V and J ends were trimmed by 0 bases and 4 bases, with 15 bases remaining between them. For the CDR3, the DNA is TGTGCCAGCAGCTTAGCGAGGACAGCGGAGGGCTATGGCTACACCTTC. It translates to CASSLARTAEGYGYTF.

This clone has only a few counts. The V and J genes are TRBV6-5 and TRBJ1-6; D is unclear. Germline CDR1 and CDR2: MNHEY and SVGAGI. The CDR3 totals 13 residues. Trimming stripped 6 bases from V and 5 bases from J, with 8 bases between. CDR3 region: CASSYGDNSPLHF. CDR3 DNA sequence: TGTGCCAGCAGCTACGGGGATAATTCACCCCTCCACTTT.

The chain couples TRBV10-3 to TRBJ1-2, with D tentatively TRBD1 (6 bases). CDR3 length equals 15 residues. Germline lookup yields CDR1 ENHRY and CDR2 SYGVKD. The V end lost 0 bases, the J end lost 4 bases, and 12 bases lay between the germline ends. As DNA, the CDR3 is TGTGCCATCAGTGAGTCTCAGGGGCTCGGCTATGGCTACACCTTC. Its translation: CAISESQGLGYGYTF.

The chain employs TRBV4-1 and TRBJ1-5; 7 bases are shared with TRBD1. V was clipped by 3 bases and J by 3 bases; unmatched bases: 5. The CDR3 has 15 amino acids. Looked up from germline, CDR1 is MGHRA and CDR2 is YSYEKL. In DNA form, the CDR3 reads TGCGCCAGCAGCCATGCAGGGACAGCCAATCAGCCCCAGCATTTT. Protein: CASSHAGTANQPQHF.

The V and J genes are TRBV2 and TRBJ1-5; weak D call: TRBD1 (5 bases). This CDR3 spans 15 amino acids. CDR1 and CDR2 from the germline V gene are SNHLY and FYNNEI. Trimming removed 7 bases at V and 3 bases at J, with 16 bases between. CDR3 nucleotide sequence: TGTGCCAGCACCGCTATGGGGGGAAACAATCAGCCCCAGCATTTT. Translated: CASTAMGGNNQPQHF.

This clone was counted once. The V call is TRBV2, the J call TRBJ1-1, with 10 bases that match TRBD1. The J segment lost 5 bases and the V segment lost 7 bases, leaving 7 bases of the junction unmatched. Germline V CDR1 and CDR2: SNHLY, FYNNEI. The CDR3 has 14 residues. The CDR3 sequence: CASNDRGRVTEAFF. In nucleotides, the CDR3 is TGTGCCAGCAACGACAGGGGGCGGGTGACTGAAGCTTTCTTT.

This clone came up once. In DNA form, the CDR3 reads TGTGCCAGCAGTCCTATCGGGACTGGGAATGAAAAACTGTTTTTT. It is translated as CASSPIGTGNEKLFF. The chain uses TRBV27 and TRBJ1-4; D might be TRBD1 (5 bases). Germline CDR1 and CDR2: MNHEY and SMNVEV (reference sequence). CDR3 size: 15 residues. V was trimmed by 5 bases and J by 5 bases, leaving 15 bases between them.

This rearrangement joins TRBV18 to TRBJ1-2; maybe TRBD1 (5 bases). Germline values: CDR1 KGHSH, CDR2 LQKENI. Trimming pared 2 bases from V and 7 bases from J, leaving 11 bases between. The CDR3 loop spans 13 amino acids. The DNA of the CDR3 is TGTGCCAGCTCACCAAAGCAGGGCGCTGGCTACACCTTC. Its protein is CASSPKQGAGYTF.

V is TRBV29-1 and J is TRBJ2-7; D unclear. This CDR3 has 11 amino acids. V was trimmed by 5 bases and J by 2 bases, leaving 7 bases between them. CDR1 SQVTM and CDR2 ANQGSEA come from the germline V gene. The CDR3 region is CSVSIAYEQYF. The CDR3 DNA sequence: TGCAGCGTTTCTATAGCCTACGAGCAGTACTTC.

This chain links TRBV19 with TRBJ2-7; 8 bases line up with TRBD1. V was clipped by 3 bases and J by 2 bases; unmatched bases: 3. Germline-derived CDR1 and CDR2 are LNHDA and SQIVND (reference sequence). This CDR3 is 14 amino acids long. The CDR3 region is CASSMDRATYEQYF. DNA for the CDR3: TGTGCCAGTAGTATGGACAGGGCCACCTACGAGCAGTACTTC.

The chain joins TRBV2 to TRBJ1-5; D gene unclear. Germline V gene data show CDR1 as SNHLY and CDR2 as FYNNEI. V was pared by 8 bases and J by 4 bases, with 12 bases between. There are 13 residues in the CDR3. The CDR3 loop is CASRLPNNQPQHF. The DNA of the CDR3 is TGTGCCAGCCGGCTCCCGAATAATCAGCCCCAGCATTTT. Full variable domain (rest looked up from reference TRBV2 and TRBJ1-5): EPEVTQTPSHQVTQMGQEVILRCVPISNHLYFYWYRQILGQKVEFLVSFYNNEISEKSEIFDDQFSVERPDGSNFTLKIRSTKLEDSAMYFCASRLPNNQPQHFGDGTRLSIL.

The chain employs TRBV5-1 and TRBJ2-1, with 7 bases matching TRBD1. The CDR3 covers 15 residues. Germline V CDR1 and CDR2: SGHRS, YFSETQ. The V segment lost 1 base and the J segment 3 bases; nucleotides outside the gene matches: 4. Written as DNA, the CDR3 is TGCGCCAGCAGCTTGACAGGGGCGAACTACAATGAGCAGTTCTTC. This translates into CASSLTGANYNEQFF.

The rearrangement joins TRBV5-4 to TRBJ2-1; tentative D call: TRBD1 (6 bases). Germline lookup yields CDR1 SGHNT and CDR2 YYREEE (reference sequence). Deletions cut 3 bases from V and 4 bases from J, with 26 bases between. The CDR3 extends over 19 amino acids. This CDR3 reads CASSSTGWTAPGAYNEQFF. As DNA, the CDR3 is TGTGCCAGCAGCTCAACAGGGTGGACGGCCCCAGGTGCTTACAATGAGCAGTTCTTC.

The V call is TRBV5-5, the J call TRBJ1-5, with 7 positions matching TRBD1. V gave up 2 bases and J gave up 5 bases; unmatched junction bases: 4. This CDR3 is built from 14 residues. Per germline, CDR1 SGHKS and CDR2 YYEKEE (reference sequence). The CDR3 sequence: CASSLQGSHQPQHF. As DNA, the CDR3 is TGTGCCAGCAGCTTACAGGGGTCGCATCAGCCCCAGCATTTT. Based on the CDR3 plus reference TRBV5-5 and TRBJ1-5, the full variable domain is DAGVTQSPTHLIKTRGQQVTLRCSPISGHKSVSWYQQVLGQGPQFIFQYYEKEERGRGNFPDRFSARQFPNYSSELNVNALLLGDSALYLCASSLQGSHQPQHFGDGTRLSIL.

The rearrangement links TRBV30 to TRBJ2-3; D perhaps matches TRBD2 (5 bases). Trimming stripped 1 base from V and 7 bases from J, with 6 bases between. Per germline, CDR1 GTSNPN and CDR2 SVGIG (reference sequence). This CDR3 region has 11 residues. The CDR3 loop is CAWSASYTQYF. The CDR3 DNA is TGTGCCTGGAGTGCTAGCTATACGCAGTATTTT.

In its sample, this clone was seen a few times. The J gene is TRBJ1-1, the V gene TRBV6-5, with TRBD1 matching 7 bases. Trimming cost V 10 bases and J 0 bases; bases outside gene matches: 5. This CDR3 comprises 13 residues. Germline CDR1 is MNHEY and CDR2 is SVGAGI. The DNA for the CDR3 is TGTGCCACCCTGGGACAGTTGAACACTGAAGCTTTCTTT. It is translated as CATLGQLNTEAFF.

The genes are TRBV6-5 and TRBJ1-2, with 8 bases matching TRBD1. The CDR3 extends over 16 amino acids. Germline CDR1 MNHEY, CDR2 SVGAGI. Trimming removed 2 bases from V and 2 bases from J; junction bases left unmatched: 7. CDR3 coding DNA: TGTGCCAGCAGTTACCTTGGACAGGGTGGAAACTATGGCTACACCTTC. This encodes CASSYLGQGGNYGYTF.

The V and J genes are TRBV14 and TRBJ2-1, with a possible D match to TRBD2 (5 bases). Trimming removed 0 bases from V and 8 bases from J, with 11 bases in between. The CDR3 spans 14 residues. Germline V lookup: CDR1 SGHDN, CDR2 FVKESK. The CDR3 loop reads CASSQELAVYEQFF. The CDR3 nucleotides are TGTGCCAGCAGCCAAGAGCTAGCCGTATATGAGCAGTTCTTC.

The chain links TRBV29-1 to TRBJ2-3, with 8 nucleotides matching TRBD2. The CDR3 sequence is 15 residues long. J gave up 2 bases and V 5 bases, and 9 bases lay outside the gene matches. Germline CDR1 is SQVTM and CDR2 is ANQGSEA. CDR3 sequence: CSVSERELFTDTQYF. The CDR3 DNA is TGCAGCGTTTCAGAGCGGGAGCTTTTCACAGATACGCAGTATTTT.

The chain recombines TRBV6-5 with TRBJ2-3; 13 bases line up with TRBD2. This CDR3 region has 15 residues. V gave up 4 bases and J gave up 6 bases; unmatched junction bases: 4. Germline V gives CDR1 MNHEY, CDR2 SVGAGI. CDR3 bases: TGTGCCAGCAGTTTCCGGACTAGCGGGGGCGATACGCAGTATTTT. Translation: CASSFRTSGGDTQYF.

The chain links TRBV18 to TRBJ1-6; maybe TRBD1 (5 bases). The V gene's germline CDR1 is KGHSH and CDR2 LQKENI. The CDR3 contains 13 residues. Trimming took 4 bases from V and 10 from J, leaving 11 bases between them. The CDR3: CASSHGTWSPLHF. Here the CDR3 DNA reads TGTGCCAGCTCACATGGGACTTGGTCACCCCTCCACTTT.

The V gene is TRBV2, the J gene TRBJ1-5; the D is unclear. V dropped 6 bases and J dropped 6 bases, with 12 bases sitting between them. The CDR3 has 13 residues. The germline CDR1 and CDR2 sequences are SNHLY and FYNNEI. Here the CDR3 reads CASRARGSQPQHF. In DNA form, the CDR3 reads TGTGCCAGCAGGGCCCGAGGTTCTCAGCCCCAGCATTTT.

This clone appeared a few times. The J gene is TRBJ2-1, the V gene TRBV29-1, with 7 nucleotides matching TRBD2. V lost 3 bases to trimming and J lost 9 bases; unmatched junction nucleotides: 11. This CDR3 has 14 residues. In germline, CDR1 is SQVTM, CDR2 ANQGSEA. The CDR3 nucleotides are TGCAGCGTTGATCGCCTAGCGGTAACTGGTGAGCAGTTCTTC. It specifies CSVDRLAVTGEQFF.

The rearrangement joins TRBV5-1 to TRBJ2-3; the D is unclear. Trimming removed 6 bases from V and 0 bases from J, with 11 bases in between. CDR3 length equals 14 residues. CDR1 is SGHRS, CDR2 YFSETQ, per germline. CDR3 residues: CASKLVVSTDTQYF. DNA of the CDR3: TGCGCCAGCAAGCTTGTCGTTAGCACAGATACGCAGTATTTT.